This TCR beta chain was recorded in a study of blood T cell repertoires in COVID-19. TCRdb's copy holds only in-frame clones and misses some; the assay was immunoSEQ multiplex PCR. The sample records 650,000 to 800,000 clones, 90% being singletons. V dropped 7 bases and J dropped 8 bases, with 14 bases sitting between them. CDR1 is LNHNV, CDR2 YYDKDF, per germline (reference sequence). The CDR3 has 12 amino acids. The TCR was taken from a woman between 18 and 30 years old with acute or convalescent COVID-19. Source material: peripheral blood. This rearrangement joins TRBV15 to TRBJ1-1; D gene unclear. The CDR3 region has the DNA TGTGCCACCAAGCGAGTGCCCCGGGAAGCTTTCTTT. It is translated as CATKRVPREAFF.